This section outlines one T cell receptor (beta chain) sequence together with its context. As yet, its antigen is unknown. The sample is drawn from a study of T cell responses to AZD1222 COVID-19 vaccine. Some clones are missing from TCRdb's copy, which holds only in-frame ones; the method was immunoSEQ multiplex PCR. The table lists 95,000 to 150,000 clones, about nine tenths of them singletons. Study outcomes and limitations: The breadth and depth of Spike-specific TCRs increased once two AZD1222 doses had been given. Donors skewed white British and female; clonal diversity was possibly underestimated.

This clonotype originated in an adult in good health. The sample consisted of peripheral blood, taken on day 0 of AZD1222 vaccination.

For the CDR3, the DNA is TGTGCCAGCAGCTTAGTGGGTCAGCCCCAGCATTTT. Translating gives CASSLVGQPQHF. V and J are TRBV7-2 and TRBJ1-5; D is uncertain. The CDR3 covers 12 residues. Germline lookup yields CDR1 SGHTA and CDR2 FQGNSA. Deletions cut 1 base from V and 6 bases from J, with 4 bases between.